What follows are 16 T cell receptor beta chains derived from one specimen sequenced in a study of PD-1 blockade in classical Hodgkin lymphoma. The protocol was immunoSEQ multiplex PCR, while the TCRdb copy is restricted to in-frame clones and leaves out a portion. This table has under 95,000 clones, around nine tenths appearing once. Each and every patient relapsed after autologous stem cell transplantation, and patients got differing brentuximab vedotin exposure. The source material was peripheral blood mononuclear cells (PBMCs), sampled before the second cycle of nivolumab. These receptors were obtained from a human donor with classical Hodgkin lymphoma.

V is TRBV18 and J is TRBJ2-7; possible D gene TRBD2, 7 bases. The CDR3 totals 14 residues. Germline CDR1 and CDR2: KGHSH and LQKENI. V lost 10 bases and J lost 1, with 17 bases in between. The CDR3 nucleotides are TGTGCCACCGCGGGGGACATAGGGTCCTACGAGCAGTACTTC. Its protein product is CATAGDIGSYEQYF.

The chain employs TRBV6-1 and TRBJ2-7, with D perhaps matching TRBD1 (5 bases). The V end was cut by 7 bases, the J end by 3 bases, with 16 bases between. The CDR3 consists of 14 residues. The germline V gene encodes CDR1 MNHNS and CDR2 SASEGT. CDR3 protein: CASTRGQGNYEQYF. As DNA, the CDR3 is TGTGCCAGCACCCGCGGACAAGGAAACTACGAGCAGTACTTC.

This clone was seen only once. The chain employs TRBV7-2 and TRBJ2-2; 8 bases are shared with TRBD1. V gave up 2 bases and J gave up 4 bases; unmatched junction bases: 6. There are 16 residues in the CDR3. Germline V CDR1 and CDR2: SGHTA, FQGNSA. The DNA of the CDR3 is TGTGCCAGCAGCTTATGGGGACAGGTTTTCACCGGGGAGCTGTTTTTT. Translated, it gives CASSLWGQVFTGELFF.

This rearrangement joins TRBV4-1 to TRBJ2-3; 7 bases are a match to TRBD2. CDR3 length: 17 amino acids. CDR1 MGHRA and CDR2 YSYEKL come from the germline V gene. The trim removed 0 bases at V and 4 bases at J, leaving 10 bases unmatched. CDR3 region: CASSQDFRTSSSDTQYF. The CDR3 bases are TGCGCCAGCAGCCAAGATTTCCGGACTAGTAGTTCAGATACGCAGTATTTT.

V gene TRBV19 combines with J gene TRBJ2-7; D might be TRBD1 (5 bases). The CDR3 runs to 15 residues. Trimming stripped 3 bases from V and 3 bases from J, with 15 bases between. CDR1 is LNHDA, CDR2 SQIVND, per germline (reference sequence). The chain's CDR3 is CASSMQGGRLYEQYF. The DNA of the CDR3 is TGTGCCAGTAGTATGCAGGGCGGAAGGCTCTACGAGCAGTACTTC.

The chain uses TRBV5-1 and TRBJ2-5; 13 nucleotides match TRBD2. The DNA end favors TRBJ2-7, so the J call may be wrong. Germline V gene lookup returns CDR1 SGHRS and CDR2 YFSETQ. The CDR3 loop spans 15 amino acids. The CDR3 here is CASRRLAGGSNEQYF. As DNA, the CDR3 is TGCGCCAGCAGGAGACTAGCGGGAGGTAGCAACGAGCAGTACTTC.

The CDR3 here is CASRDPPGTDTQYF. The CDR3 DNA reads as TGTGCCAGCAGGGACCCCCCGGGAACAGATACGCAGTATTTT. This chain uses TRBV2 with TRBJ2-3; perhaps TRBD2 as D (5 bases). Looked up from germline, CDR1 is SNHLY and CDR2 is FYNNEI. V lost 6 bases and J 3 bases, leaving 13 bases between the germline ends. The CDR3 loop spans 14 amino acids.

The rearrangement uses TRBV27 and TRBJ1-5; 10 positions agree with TRBD1. CDR1 is MNHEY and CDR2 is SMNVEV in the germline V gene (reference sequence). This CDR3 spans 19 amino acids. J was trimmed by 4 bases and V by 4 bases; bases with no gene match: 16. CDR3 loop: CASSSRSTGGVGSNQPQHF. In DNA form, the CDR3 reads TGTGCCAGCAGTTCGAGATCGACAGGGGGCGTAGGATCGAATCAGCCCCAGCATTTT.

The chain's CDR3 is CASSIDRETQYF. In nucleotides, the CDR3 is TGTGCCAGTAGTATAGACAGGGAGACCCAGTACTTC. The chain carries TRBV19 and TRBJ2-5, with D hard to call. In germline, CDR1 is LNHDA, CDR2 SQIVND (reference sequence). CDR3 length: 12 amino acids. V was trimmed by 0 bases and J by 5 bases, leaving 4 bases between them.

This sequence joins TRBV5-1 and TRBJ2-7; 7 positions agree with TRBD1. Germline lookup yields CDR1 SGHRS and CDR2 YFSETQ. The V and J ends lost 7 bases and 2 bases, in that order; junction bases with no gene match: 9. The CDR3 length is 14 residues. For the CDR3, the DNA is TGCGCCAGCTACCACCGGGACAGACCCTACGAGCAGTACTTC. Amino acid sequence: CASYHRDRPYEQYF.

The V gene is TRBV7-9, the J gene TRBJ2-7; 7 nucleotides match TRBD2. The CDR3 totals 14 residues. After removal of 3 bases from V and 2 bases from J, the junction contained 4 bases not matched to a gene. From germline, CDR1 is SEHNR and CDR2 FQNEAQ (reference sequence). The CDR3 sequence is CASSLGGLTYEQYF. The CDR3 DNA is TGTGCCAGCAGCTTGGGGGGACTAACCTACGAGCAGTACTTC. Variable domain in full (rest from reference TRBV7-9 and TRBJ2-7): DTGVSQNPRHKITKRGQNVTFRCDPISEHNRLYWYRQTLGQGPEFLTYFQNEAQLEKSRLLSDRFSAERPKGSFSTLEIQRTEQGDSAMYLCASSLGGLTYEQYFGPGTRLTVT.

The V gene is TRBV28, the J gene TRBJ1-1, with D uncertain. Trimming removed 3 bases from V and 2 bases from J, with 19 bases in between. CDR1 is MDHEN and CDR2 is SYDVKM in the germline V gene. The CDR3 is 17 residues long. The CDR3 DNA reads as TGTGCCAGCAGTTTGTCAGGCGCCGGCCGGGTCAACACTGAAGCTTTCTTT. Translated, it gives CASSLSGAGRVNTEAFF.

The genes are TRBV28 and TRBJ1-2; D gene ambiguous. The V gene lost 5 bases and the J gene lost 5 bases, with 18 bases spanning the gap. The CDR3 totals 15 residues. Germline V gene data show CDR1 as MDHEN and CDR2 as SYDVKM. CDR3 loop: CASSRISIGHYGYTF. DNA for the CDR3: TGTGCCAGCAGTAGGATCTCCATAGGCCATTATGGCTACACCTTC.

The chain joins TRBV5-1 to TRBJ2-5; TRBD1 agrees at 9 bases. V was pared by 0 bases and J by 2 bases, with 2 bases of the junction left unmatched. Germline V gene lookup returns CDR1 SGHRS and CDR2 YFSETQ. The CDR3 covers 15 residues. For the CDR3, the DNA is TGCGCCAGCAGCTTGGCACAGGGGGCACAAGAGACCCAGTACTTC. It translates to CASSLAQGAQETQYF.

This chain links TRBV7-9 with TRBJ2-7, with D unclear. Germline CDR1 SEHNR, CDR2 FQNEAQ (reference sequence). Trimming pared 2 bases from V and 3 bases from J, leaving 11 bases between. The length of the CDR3 is 14 residues. CDR3 DNA: TGTGCCAGCAGCTTACCCTTGGGAAACTACGAGCAGTACTTC. Amino acids: CASSLPLGNYEQYF.

In this sample, this clone turned up once. The J gene is TRBJ2-7, the V gene TRBV5-4, with 13 bases lining up with TRBD2. The CDR3 spans 15 residues. V lost 5 bases to trimming and J lost 5 bases; unmatched junction nucleotides: 7. The germline V gene encodes CDR1 SGHNT and CDR2 YYREEE (reference sequence). CDR3 residues: CASSTGTSGIDEQYF. The CDR3, as DNA: TGTGCCAGCAGTACCGGGACTAGCGGGATCGACGAGCAGTACTTC.